The 25 T cell receptor beta chains listed next were all sequenced from one sample in a study of blood T cell repertoires in COVID-19. The assay was immunoSEQ multiplex PCR, and TCRdb's table has in-frame clones only and misses some. Here the sample spans 150,000 to 200,000 clones, approximately 78% being singletons. The source material was peripheral blood. The source of these receptors is a human donor in a cohort sampled during active COVID-19.

The chain joins TRBV18 to TRBJ1-3; D unresolved. The V end was cut by 0 bases, the J end by 0 bases, with 9 bases between. CDR1 is KGHSH, CDR2 LQKENI, per germline. The CDR3 extends over 16 amino acids. The CDR3 DNA reads TGTGCCAGCTCACCACCTTTTTCCCTCTCTGGAAACACCATATATTTT. Translation: CASSPPFSLSGNTIYF.

CDR3 in DNA: TGTGCCAGCAGCCCCACAGGGGGCTATGGCTACACCTTC. Translating it yields CASSPTGGYGYTF. The genes are TRBV7-2 and TRBJ1-2; 8 nucleotides align to TRBD1. V was pared by 5 bases and J by 4 bases, with 3 bases of the junction left unmatched. Germline loops: CDR1 SGHTA, CDR2 FQGNSA. The CDR3 runs 13 residues.

This chain connects TRBV27 to TRBJ2-1, with 13 bases fitting TRBD2. The V segment lost 4 bases and the J segment 5 bases; nucleotides outside the gene matches: 2. Germline CDR1 reads MNHEY; CDR2 reads SMNVEV (reference sequence). The CDR3 loop spans 15 amino acids. For the CDR3, the DNA is TGTGCCAGCAGTTCGGGACTAGCGGGGCACAATGAGCAGTTCTTC. Translation: CASSSGLAGHNEQFF.

The V call is TRBV14, the J call TRBJ1-1; D is undetermined. The CDR3 consists of 14 residues. V lost 4 bases to trimming and J lost 0 bases, with 9 bases between them. From germline, CDR1 is SGHDN and CDR2 FVKESK. CDR3 DNA sequence: TGTGCCAGCAGCCCCCTTACACTGAACACTGAAGCTTTCTTT. Translating it yields CASSPLTLNTEAFF.

This clone appeared once. The sample holds other DNA sequences that translate to the same CDR3. This chain connects TRBV6-2 or TRBV6-3 to TRBJ2-7; D ambiguous. CDR3 length equals 15 residues. The V gene's germline CDR1 is MNHEY and CDR2 SVGEGT. The V end was cut by 0 bases, the J end by 0 bases, with 9 bases between. The CDR3 nucleotides read TGTGCCAGCAGTTACTCGAGAGGAAGCTCCTACGAGCAGTACTTC. It encodes CASSYSRGSSYEQYF.

This clone has a handful of counts. The gene calls are TRBV11-2 and TRBJ1-1, with 7 bases lining up with TRBD1. With 4 bases clipped from V and 0 bases from J, the junction kept 5 bases outside the gene matches. Per the germline V gene, CDR1 is SGHAT and CDR2 is FQNNGV. This CDR3 comprises 15 residues. CDR3 sequence: CASSSYQGVNTEAFF. The CDR3 coding sequence is TGTGCCAGCAGCTCCTATCAGGGGGTGAACACTGAAGCTTTCTTT.

The chain couples TRBV7-9 to TRBJ1-2, with 8 bases matching TRBD1. Germline lookup yields CDR1 SEHNR and CDR2 FQNEAQ (reference sequence). This CDR3 is built from 14 residues. After removal of 5 bases from V and 4 bases from J, the junction contained 6 bases not matched to a gene. The CDR3 reads CASSPRQGSYGYTF. CDR3 coding DNA: TGTGCCAGCAGCCCTCGACAGGGGAGCTATGGCTACACCTTC.

This clone was found a few times. The V call is TRBV6-5, the J call TRBJ2-1, with TRBD2 identical over 8 bases. Germline assignment: CDR1 MNHEY and CDR2 SVGAGI. Trimming took 0 bases from V and 6 from J; bases not matched to a gene: 4. CDR3 length: 15 residues. The CDR3 protein is CASSYSLSGSNEQFF. The CDR3 DNA sequence: TGTGCCAGCAGTTACTCACTGAGCGGGAGCAATGAGCAGTTCTTC.

The gene calls are TRBV15 and TRBJ2-1, with TRBD2 identical over 13 bases. The CDR3 consists of 15 residues. The J segment lost 4 bases and the V segment lost 6 bases, leaving 3 bases of the junction unmatched. The germline V gene has CDR1 LNHNV and CDR2 YYDKDF (reference sequence). CDR3 coding DNA: TGTGCCACCAGGCAACTAGCGGGAGGGTACAATGAGCAGTTCTTC. This codes for CATRQLAGGYNEQFF.

This clone was observed a few times. J is TRBJ2-3 and V is TRBV27, with D tentatively TRBD1 (6 bases). Germline V gives CDR1 MNHEY, CDR2 SMNVEV (reference sequence). The CDR3 spans 14 residues. Trimming removed 3 bases at V and 6 bases at J, with 13 bases between. The CDR3 is CASSFSGRGDTQYF. In nucleotides, the CDR3 is TGTGCCAGCAGTTTCTCGGGCAGGGGTGATACGCAGTATTTT.

This chain uses TRBV20-1 with TRBJ1-1, with D maybe TRBD1 (6 bases). CDR3 length: 11 amino acids. Germline CDR1 DFQATT, CDR2 SNEGSKA (reference sequence). V lost 7 bases to trimming and J lost 2 bases, with 8 bases between them. The CDR3 is CSEQGNTEAFF. Here the CDR3 DNA reads TGCAGTGAACAGGGTAACACTGAAGCTTTCTTT.

The gene calls are TRBV6-2 or TRBV6-3 and TRBJ2-2; TRBD1 aligns across 8 bases. Germline assignment: CDR1 MNHEY and CDR2 SVGEGT. CDR3 length equals 14 residues. V shed 4 bases, J shed 7 bases, and the junction held 5 bases outside the gene matches. The CDR3 loop is CASSWDRLDGELFF. CDR3 bases: TGTGCCAGCAGTTGGGACAGGTTGGACGGGGAGCTGTTTTTT.

The V call is TRBV2, the J call TRBJ1-6, with 9 bases identical to TRBD1. Trimming removed 6 bases from V and 8 bases from J; junction bases left unmatched: 8. CDR1 SNHLY and CDR2 FYNNEI come from the germline V gene. This CDR3 is 15 amino acids long. The CDR3 loop reads CASRDEGTGHSPLHF. Here the CDR3 DNA reads TGTGCCAGCAGAGATGAGGGGACAGGGCATTCACCCCTCCACTTT.

This clone was recorded once. The V call is TRBV7-6, the J call TRBJ2-1; 7 bases map to TRBD2. Germline V gene data show CDR1 as SGHVS and CDR2 as FNYEAQ. Trimming took 5 bases from V and 10 from J; bases not matched to a gene: 8. The CDR3 has 13 residues. The CDR3 DNA sequence: TGTGCCAGCAGCCATGGGCAAGCGGGAGAGCAGTTCTTC. It yields the protein CASSHGQAGEQFF.

The chain employs TRBV5-5 and TRBJ1-3; D is uncertain. With 0 bases removed from V and 0 bases from J, the gap between germline ends came to 7 bases. The CDR3 runs to 15 residues. Germline V gene lookup returns CDR1 SGHKS and CDR2 YYEKEE (reference sequence). CDR3 coding DNA: TGTGCCAGCAGCTTGGGGCAGGTCTCTGGAAACACCATATATTTT. This sequence encodes CASSLGQVSGNTIYF.

V gene TRBV5-1 combines with J gene TRBJ2-7, with D uncertain. CDR1 is SGHRS, CDR2 YFSETQ, per germline. This CDR3 spans 11 amino acids. The ends were cut back, 0 bases at V and 7 bases at J, with 5 bases in the middle. The CDR3 loop reads CASSLDREQYF. The CDR3 DNA reads TGCGCCAGCAGCTTGGATCGGGAGCAGTACTTC.

The chain combines TRBV18 with TRBJ2-7, with 11 nucleotides matching TRBD2. Germline trimming cut 2 bases from V and 7 bases from J; bases unmatched to any gene: 7. Germline V gene sequence: CDR1 KGHSH, CDR2 LQKENI. This CDR3 contains 15 residues. DNA of the CDR3: TGTGCCAGCTCACCATTAGCGGGAGGGTCTGAGGAGCAGTACTTC. As protein: CASSPLAGGSEEQYF.

CDR3 loop: CASRPDLAGGSYNEQFF. CDR3 nucleotides: TGTGCCAGCAGGCCAGACCTAGCGGGAGGCTCCTACAATGAGCAGTTCTTC. The chain couples TRBV9 to TRBJ2-1; TRBD2 agrees at 11 bases. Germline V gene data show CDR1 as SGDLS and CDR2 as YYNGEE. There are 17 residues in the CDR3. V trimming: 5 bases; J trimming: 0 bases; junction bases outside the gene matches: 7.

V and J are TRBV19 and TRBJ2-5, with D tentatively TRBD2 (6 bases). This CDR3 is 15 amino acids long. Trimming left V 5 bases short and J 5 bases short, with 18 bases between. In germline, CDR1 is LNHDA, CDR2 SQIVND (reference sequence). The DNA of the CDR3 is TGTGCCAGTAGTCCTTCTAGCGTTAGAGGTGAGACCCAGTACTTC. Its protein is CASSPSSVRGETQYF.

The CDR3 DNA is TGTGCCAGCAGCCAAGGACAGGGTCGTTTGTCGCCCCAGCATTTT. Residues: CASSQGQGRLSPQHF. The rearrangement links TRBV3-1 (or the pseudogene TRBV3-2) to TRBJ1-5; 7 positions match TRBD1. CDR1 and CDR2 from the germline V gene are LGHDT and YNNKEL (reference sequence). V lost 1 base and J lost 9; bases outside the gene matches: 9. This CDR3 is 15 amino acids long.

CDR3 sequence (DNA): TGTGCCAGCAGCGTAGACAGCGGGGGGGTAGAGACCCAGTACTTC. Translating it yields CASSVDSGGVETQYF. V and J are TRBV9 and TRBJ2-5, with 10 bases aligning to TRBD2. The V and J ends lost 0 bases and 4 bases, in that order; junction bases with no gene match: 3. The CDR3 has 15 residues. CDR1 is SGDLS, CDR2 YYNGEE, per germline. Looking up the rest from reference TRBV9 and TRBJ2-5 gives the full variable domain: DSGVTQTPKHLITATGQRVTLRCSPRSGDLSVYWYQQSLDQGLQFLIQYYNGEERAKGNILERFSAQQFPDLHSELNLSSLELGDSALYFCASSVDSGGVETQYFGPGTRLLVL.

This rearrangement joins TRBV4-3 to TRBJ2-2, with D perhaps matching TRBD1 (5 bases). V dropped 2 bases and J dropped 7 bases, with 14 bases sitting between them. CDR3 length: 15 amino acids. Germline CDR1 reads LGHNA; CDR2 reads YSLEER. As DNA, the CDR3 is TGCGCCAGCAGCCAAACCGCGGACATGAACGGGGAGCTGTTTTTT. This encodes CASSQTADMNGELFF.

The genes are TRBV10-2 and TRBJ2-3; possible D gene TRBD2, 5 bases. In germline, CDR1 is WSHSY, CDR2 SAAADI. V was pared by 3 bases and J by 0 bases, with 10 bases between. This CDR3 is built from 15 residues. CDR3 sequence (DNA): TGCGCCAGCAGTGAAATAAGCGGTAGCACAGATACGCAGTATTTT. Translated: CASSEISGSTDTQYF.

This chain joins TRBV4-3 and TRBJ2-5; D uncertain. This CDR3 is 15 amino acids long. V was trimmed by 0 bases and J by 5 bases, leaving 13 bases between them. The V gene's germline CDR1 is LGHNA and CDR2 YSLEER. The CDR3 DNA reads TGCGCCAGCAGCCAAGATTTCCGCCCAGTGGAGACCCAGTACTTC. Amino acid sequence: CASSQDFRPVETQYF.

This clone was seen just once. This chain links TRBV5-4 with TRBJ2-3; D perhaps matches TRBD1 (5 bases). Trimming left V 4 bases short and J 3 bases short, with 15 bases between. This CDR3 has 15 residues. From germline, CDR1 is SGHNT and CDR2 YYREEE (reference sequence). CDR3 region: CASSPPGLETDTQYF. The DNA for the CDR3 is TGTGCCAGCAGCCCTCCAGGGCTTGAGACAGATACGCAGTATTTT.